The 11 T cell receptor beta chains below were found in one sample sequenced in a study of T cell responses to AZD1222 COVID-19 vaccine. Sequencing was performed with immunoSEQ multiplex PCR; in TCRdb, only in-frame clones are kept and a portion is missing. Altogether just under 90,000 clones are present, 88% being singletons, with the ten largest covering approximately 5.5%. Sequenced material: peripheral blood, taken on day 0 of AZD1222 vaccination. Every receptor here comes from an adult in good health.

The V gene is TRBV19, the J gene TRBJ2-1; 7 bases fit TRBD2. Germline values: CDR1 LNHDA, CDR2 SQIVND (reference sequence). Germline trimming cut 8 bases from V and 3 bases from J; bases unmatched to any gene: 4. The CDR3 runs 13 residues. The CDR3: CASGGGSYNEQFF. For the CDR3, the DNA is TGTGCCAGTGGGGGGGGGAGCTACAATGAGCAGTTCTTC.

J is TRBJ1-2 and V is TRBV9; 8 bases agree with TRBD1. Germline trimming cut 0 bases from V and 0 bases from J; bases unmatched to any gene: 4. Germline V gene data show CDR1 as SGDLS and CDR2 as YYNGEE. The length of the CDR3 is 16 residues. This chain's CDR3 is CASSVGGQGANYGYTF. DNA of the CDR3: TGTGCCAGCAGCGTAGGTGGACAGGGCGCTAACTATGGCTACACCTTC.

This clone appeared once. An end of the junction differs from the germline gene, which may be a read error. The chain uses TRBV28 and TRBJ1-6; possibly TRBD1 for D (5 bases). This CDR3 is 14 amino acids long. The germline V gene has CDR1 MDHEN and CDR2 SYDVKM. In DNA form, the CDR3 reads TGTGCCAGCATAGGACAAAACTATAATTCGCCCCTCCACTTT. This translates into CASIGQNYNSPLHF.

This sequence joins TRBV21-1 and TRBJ2-1; the DNA was not used to check the table's D call, TRBD1. TRBV21-1 counts as a pseudogene. This CDR3 has 16 residues. CDR3 nucleotide sequence: TGTGCCAGCAGCAACGTGGCAGGGGCCACCTACAATGAGCAGTTCTTC. This codes for CASSNVAGATYNEQFF.

The chain combines TRBV20-1 with TRBJ2-1, with D uncertain. V was clipped by 6 bases and J by 7 bases, with 10 bases between them. This CDR3 has 11 residues. Germline V gives CDR1 DFQATT, CDR2 SNEGSKA (reference sequence). The CDR3, as DNA: TGCAGTGCCAGGTTTATTAATGAGCAGTTCTTC. Translation gives CSARFINEQFF.

The CDR3: CASSTRRGDQPQHF. The CDR3 nucleotides read TGTGCCAGTAGTACCCGCAGGGGGGATCAGCCCCAGCATTTT. This chain links TRBV19 with TRBJ1-5; 7 bases match TRBD1. With V trimmed by 4 bases and J by 5 bases, 5 bases remained unmatched. Germline lookup yields CDR1 LNHDA and CDR2 SQIVND (reference sequence). The CDR3 consists of 14 residues. The complete variable domain, with remaining parts taken from reference TRBV19 and TRBJ1-5, reads DGGITQSPKYLFRKEGQNVTLSCEQNLNHDAMYWYRQDPGQGLRLIYYSQIVNDFQKGDIAEGYSVSREKKESFPLTVTSAQKNPTAFYLCASSTRRGDQPQHFGDGTRLSIL.

V is TRBV10-2 and J is TRBJ2-7, with 7 bases lining up with TRBD2. Germline V gene sequence: CDR1 WSHSY, CDR2 SAAADI. V gave up 2 bases and J gave up 4 bases; unmatched junction bases: 8. CDR3 length: 15 amino acids. The CDR3 region has the DNA TGCGCCAGCAGTGAGGGTATGGGAGGGTGGTACGAGCAGTACTTC. It encodes CASSEGMGGWYEQYF.

The chain couples TRBV5-1 to TRBJ1-2; possibly TRBD1 for D (5 bases). Germline loops: CDR1 SGHRS, CDR2 YFSETQ. V was cut by 4 bases and J by 5 bases, with 15 bases left in between. This CDR3 region has 14 residues. CDR3 in DNA: TGCGCCAGCAGCCGGGGGGGACGTCTTTATGGCTACACCTTC. Residues: CASSRGGRLYGYTF.

This chain joins TRBV5-5 and TRBJ2-3; D call uncertain. CDR3 length: 14 amino acids. The germline gives CDR1 SGHKS, CDR2 YYEKEE (reference sequence). Trimming left V 1 base short and J 4 bases short, with 10 bases between. The CDR3 spells CASSLRSVADTQYF. CDR3 nucleotide sequence: TGTGCCAGCAGCTTGAGGTCGGTCGCAGATACGCAGTATTTT.

The J gene is TRBJ1-3, the V gene TRBV5-1, with TRBD1 as a possible D gene (5 bases). The CDR3 runs to 15 residues. CDR1 SGHRS and CDR2 YFSETQ come from the germline V gene. V was clipped by 7 bases and J by 0 bases, with 14 bases between them. The CDR3 is CASSGPGPSGNTIYF. CDR3 bases: TGCGCCAGCTCCGGGCCGGGACCCTCTGGAAACACCATATATTTT.

The V and J genes are TRBV28 and TRBJ1-2; D remains ambiguous. The V end lost 10 bases, the J end lost 5 bases, and 11 bases lay between the germline ends. The germline CDR1 and CDR2 sequences are MDHEN and SYDVKM. The CDR3 extends over 11 amino acids. The CDR3 protein is CAISLLYGYTF. The DNA of the CDR3 is TGTGCCATTTCCCTCTTATATGGCTACACCTTC.